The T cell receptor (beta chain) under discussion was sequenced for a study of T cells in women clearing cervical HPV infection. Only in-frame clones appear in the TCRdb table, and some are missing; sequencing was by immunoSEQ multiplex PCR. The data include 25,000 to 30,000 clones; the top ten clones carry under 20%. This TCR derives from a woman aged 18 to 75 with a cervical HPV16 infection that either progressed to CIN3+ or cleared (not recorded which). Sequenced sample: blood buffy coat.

CDR3 protein: CSVRAGSTEAFF. Incomplete CDR3 DNA: TGCAGCGTAAGGGCAGGGTCAACTGAA. The J gene is TRBJ1-1, the V gene TRBV29-1; D perhaps matches TRBD1 (5 bases). The sequence runs out 3 residues before the end of the CDR3; the remainder is reconstructed from the germline J gene. The V gene's germline CDR1 is SQVTM and CDR2 ANQGSEA. The V gene lost 6 bases and the J gene lost 5 bases, with 13 bases spanning the gap. CDR3 length equals 12 residues.